This T cell receptor (beta chain) was sequenced during a study of vaccination and CD4 T cells after COVID-19. Whole-study context: Overlapping peptides covering the spike proteins of SARS-CoV-2, HCoV-NL63, HCoV-OC43 and HCoV-229E were added to stimulate cells.

This clonotype was seen more than once but under ten times. Its antigen is not known. Treatment here: approximately 10-day PBMC culture with coronavirus spike peptide pools or control peptides (ViraFEST assay). Half the medium was exchanged for fresh IL-2 medium on days 3 and 7. The Oncomine TCR Beta short-read assay was applied to DNA of cultured CD4+ T cells. Investigators isolated genomic DNA from cultured CD4+ T cells. MiXCR, applied by TCRdb to the PCR reads, yields one record per CDR3 protein. The table has around 20,000 distinct CDR3 sequences, 44% seen once. Trimming cost V 6 bases and J 6 bases, with 7 bases left between them. Germline CDR1 is MNHNS and CDR2 is SASEGT. This CDR3 has 11 amino acids. Notes on the study in general: The great majority, 304 of 307 vaccine-specific clones, proved spike mono-reactive in convalescent patients.

The J gene is TRBJ2-3, the V gene TRBV6-1; D unresolved. The source of this sequence is a human donor who had recovered from COVID-19. Sequenced here: CD4+ T cells from blood, cultured in vitro, sampled before SARS-CoV-2 vaccination. This CDR3 is CASSSLDTQYF. CDR3 nucleotides: TGTGCCAGCAGCTCCTTGGATACGCAGTATTTT.